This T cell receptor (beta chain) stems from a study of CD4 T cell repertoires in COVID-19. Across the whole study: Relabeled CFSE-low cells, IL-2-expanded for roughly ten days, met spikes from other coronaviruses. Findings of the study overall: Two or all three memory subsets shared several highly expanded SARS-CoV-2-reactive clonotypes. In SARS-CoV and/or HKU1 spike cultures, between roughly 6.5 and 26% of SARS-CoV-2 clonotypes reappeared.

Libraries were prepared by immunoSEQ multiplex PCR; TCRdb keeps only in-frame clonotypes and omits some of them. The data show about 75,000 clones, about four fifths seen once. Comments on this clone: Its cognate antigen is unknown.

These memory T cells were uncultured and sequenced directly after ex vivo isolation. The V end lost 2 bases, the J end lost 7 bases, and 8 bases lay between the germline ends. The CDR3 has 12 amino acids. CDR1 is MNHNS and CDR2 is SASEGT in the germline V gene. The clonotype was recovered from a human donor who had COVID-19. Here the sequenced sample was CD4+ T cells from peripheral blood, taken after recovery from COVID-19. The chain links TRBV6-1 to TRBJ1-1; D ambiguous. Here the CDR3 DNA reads TGTGCCAGCAGTGAATCGAGGGTTGAAGCTTTCTTT. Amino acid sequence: CASSESRVEAFF.